Given below is one T cell receptor (beta chain) in context. This sample includes further DNA sequences coding for the same CDR3. This specimen belongs to a study of control samples from healthy donors and cancer patients. The germline gives CDR1 SQVTM, CDR2 ANQGSEA. Deletions cut 0 bases from V and 8 bases from J, with 20 bases between. The CDR3 spans 16 residues. Some clones are missing from TCRdb's copy, which holds only in-frame ones; the method was immunoSEQ multiplex PCR. Among about 80,000 clones listed, over 85% were seen once. Specimen: blood. This chain links TRBV29-1 with TRBJ2-1; weak D call: TRBD2 (7 bases). The clonotype comes from a man between 45 and 60 years old in good health. CDR3 region: CSVEDGGGAGGDEQFF. The CDR3 bases are TGCAGCGTTGAAGATGGGGGAGGGGCCGGGGGCGATGAGCAGTTCTTC.